In this sample, the clone carrying this T cell receptor beta chain turned up a few times. Its target is not known. TCRdb reprocessed the 5' RACE reads with MiXCR, giving one entry per CDR3 protein. The table includes about 530,000 distinct CDR3 sequences, about a fifth detected once. The data derive from a study of identical twins. Germline V lookup: CDR1 SGHNT, CDR2 YYREEE (reference sequence). The CDR3 length is 16 residues. The J segment lost 2 bases and the V segment lost 1 base, leaving 5 bases of the junction unmatched. Study outcomes and limitations: Beta out-of-frame twin sharing showed a weaker excess. Analyses of zero insertions could be partly confounded by invariant MAIT and iNKT cells. Modeled out-of-frame TCR alpha sharing in monozygotic twins fell below observed levels.

These same data were also listed under a study on yellow fever vaccine responses in identical twins.

The chain carries TRBV5-4 and TRBJ2-1; TRBD2 matches 8 bases. The sequence derives from a woman between 18 and 29 years old in good health. Sequences were obtained from CD4+ T cells sorted from blood. The CDR3 reads CASSLRAGGTYNEQFF. The CDR3 nucleotides are TGTGCCAGCAGCTTGCGGGCGGGGGGTACCTACAATGAGCAGTTCTTC.